One and the same sample provided the 20 T cell receptor beta chains below, sequenced in a study of blood T cell repertoires in COVID-19. Clones were sequenced by immunoSEQ multiplex PCR, and TCRdb holds only the in-frame ones, with some missing. The data show approximately 300,000 clones, about 92% seen once. The specimen was PBMCs or T cells enriched from blood (not recorded which). The receptor set was obtained from a man in his 60s who had recovered from COVID-19.

The chain couples TRBV18 to TRBJ2-1; D perhaps matches TRBD1 (5 bases). Trimming took 3 bases from V and 3 from J, leaving 12 bases between them. The CDR3 runs to 15 residues. The germline V gene encodes CDR1 KGHSH and CDR2 LQKENI. In nucleotides, the CDR3 is TGTGCCAGCTCACCTAACCAGGGTGTCTACAATGAGCAGTTCTTC. Translated, it gives CASSPNQGVYNEQFF.

The rearrangement joins TRBV5-4 to TRBJ1-6; TRBD1 agrees at 7 bases. Per germline, CDR1 SGHNT and CDR2 YYREEE (reference sequence). V was clipped by 0 bases and J by 9 bases; unmatched bases: 3. The CDR3 runs 14 residues. The CDR3 region has the DNA TGTGCCAGCAGCTTGGACAGGGGAAGTTCACCCCTCCACTTT. As protein: CASSLDRGSSPLHF.

The chain employs TRBV30 and TRBJ2-7; 10 positions agree with TRBD2. Per the germline V gene, CDR1 is GTSNPN and CDR2 is SVGIG (reference sequence). The ends lost 6 bases at V and 1 base at J; junction bases unmatched: 9. This CDR3 comprises 15 residues. The CDR3: CACVASGSPSYEQYF. The CDR3 DNA reads TGTGCCTGTGTGGCTAGCGGGAGTCCTTCCTACGAGCAGTACTTC.

The chain has TRBV15 and TRBJ1-4, with TRBD1 identical over 8 bases. Germline CDR1 reads LNHNV; CDR2 reads YYDKDF (reference sequence). The CDR3 has 16 residues. Trimming cost V 0 bases and J 8 bases; bases outside gene matches: 8. The CDR3: CATSRDTVQGGEKLFF. The CDR3 DNA reads TGTGCCACCAGCAGAGATACGGTACAGGGGGGCGAAAAACTGTTTTTT.

In DNA, the CDR3 is TGTGCCAGCAGTTACCTCACTAGCGGGGGCCCTCACGATGAGCAGTTCTTC. Translating it yields CASSYLTSGGPHDEQFF. V usage is TRBV6-2 or TRBV6-3 and J usage is TRBJ2-1; 11 nucleotides match TRBD2. Unmatched junction bases numbered 11, after V lost 2 bases and J lost 8 bases. The CDR3 runs to 17 residues. Germline V gives CDR1 MNHEY, CDR2 SVGEGT.

The chain employs TRBV6-2 or TRBV6-3 and TRBJ2-3; tentative D call: TRBD1 (6 bases). The CDR3 runs to 15 residues. Germline CDR1 MNHEY, CDR2 SVGEGT. Trimming left V 1 base short and J 2 bases short, with 10 bases between. CDR3 nucleotides: TGTGCCAGCAGTTACTTAGGGACACCCACAGATACGCAGTATTTT. This sequence encodes CASSYLGTPTDTQYF.

The chain couples TRBV24-1 to TRBJ2-1; D may be TRBD2 (5 bases). This CDR3 spans 19 amino acids. Germline V gene data show CDR1 as KGHDR and CDR2 as SFDVKD. V dropped 7 bases and J dropped 2 bases, with 26 bases sitting between them. CDR3 protein: CATSPGGRTARGTYNEQFF. Written as DNA, the CDR3 is TGTGCCACCAGCCCCGGAGGCCGCACGGCTCGCGGAACCTACAATGAGCAGTTCTTC.

This chain connects TRBV7-6 to TRBJ2-7; 7 bases line up with TRBD2. The CDR3 loop spans 14 amino acids. Looked up from germline, CDR1 is SGHVS and CDR2 is FNYEAQ. The trim removed 2 bases at V and 6 bases at J, leaving 7 bases unmatched. The CDR3 is CASSLLVGGPEQYF. CDR3 coding DNA: TGTGCCAGCAGCTTACTTGTGGGAGGGCCCGAGCAGTACTTC.

The chain uses TRBV4-2 and TRBJ2-2; the match to TRBD2 covers 11 bases. Germline CDR1 and CDR2: LGHNA and YNFKEQ. CDR3 length: 17 residues. V was pared by 0 bases and J by 7 bases, with 7 bases of the junction left unmatched. The CDR3 DNA reads TGTGCCAGCAGCCAAGATGTACTAGCGGGAGAAAACGGGGAGCTGTTTTTT. This encodes CASSQDVLAGENGELFF.

The chain is built from TRBV5-1 and TRBJ2-7; D uncertain. The CDR3 runs to 14 residues. Germline V CDR1 and CDR2: SGHRS, YFSETQ. V was clipped by 4 bases and J by 3 bases, with 14 bases between them. The CDR3 bases are TGCGCCAGCAGCCCCGGTTTAGCTAACTACGAGCAGTACTTC. This gives the protein CASSPGLANYEQYF.

The chain links TRBV27 to TRBJ2-1, with TRBD1 identical over 7 bases. Losses at the gene ends were 8 bases for V and 6 bases for J; bases not matched to a gene: 13. The CDR3 consists of 15 residues. CDR1 MNHEY and CDR2 SMNVEV come from the germline V gene (reference sequence). The CDR3 reads CASSPVRQGGNEQFF. CDR3 nucleotide sequence: TGTGCCAGCTCACCGGTGCGACAGGGCGGCAATGAGCAGTTCTTC.

The chain links TRBV28 to TRBJ2-7; perhaps TRBD2 as D (5 bases). The ends were cut back, 7 bases at V and 6 bases at J, with 16 bases in the middle. From germline, CDR1 is MDHEN and CDR2 SYDVKM. The CDR3 is made up of 13 amino acids. The CDR3 loop is CASTPLGEGEQYF. In DNA form, the CDR3 reads TGTGCCAGCACCCCCCTCGGGGAAGGCGAGCAGTACTTC.

The chain combines TRBV5-8 with TRBJ1-2; no clear D. CDR3 size: 14 residues. Trimming stripped 8 bases from V and 8 bases from J, with 22 bases between. Germline CDR1 and CDR2: SGHTS and YDEGEE. The DNA for the CDR3 is TGTGCCAGTAAAAAAACGCGGGTTGCTGTAGGCTACACCTTC. Amino acids: CASKKTRVAVGYTF. Looking up the rest from reference TRBV5-8 and TRBJ1-2 gives the full variable domain: EAGVTQSPTHLIKTRGQQATLRCSPISGHTSVYWYQQALGLGLQFLLWYDEGEERNRGNFPPRFSGRQFPNYSSELNVNALELEDSALYLCASKKTRVAVGYTFGSGTRLTVV.

V is TRBV5-1 and J is TRBJ1-1; TRBD1 matches at 7 bases. The V gene end was trimmed by 4 bases and the J gene end by 4 bases; junction bases not matched to a gene: 1. From germline, CDR1 is SGHRS and CDR2 YFSETQ. The CDR3 loop spans 12 amino acids. The CDR3 DNA reads TGCGCCAGCAGCCGGGACAGCACTGAAGCTTTCTTT. Residues: CASSRDSTEAFF.

Regarding this clone: The sample has other DNA sequences that encode this CDR3 too. The rearrangement joins TRBV30 to TRBJ1-5; D unresolved. V was shortened by 3 bases and J by 2 bases, with 8 bases between the two germline ends. This CDR3 spans 13 amino acids. Germline V gene data show CDR1 as GTSNPN and CDR2 as SVGIG (reference sequence). DNA of the CDR3: TGTGCCTGGAGCTCTCGGGGCAATCAGCCCCAGCATTTT. It translates to CAWSSRGNQPQHF.

The genes are TRBV6-4 and TRBJ2-1; tentatively, D is TRBD1 (6 bases). The CDR3 is made up of 16 amino acids. Germline CDR1 reads MRHNA; CDR2 reads SNTAGT. V was pared by 3 bases and J by 2 bases, with 14 bases between. DNA for the CDR3: TGTGCCAGCAGTGAACGGACAGTCCCAACCTACAATGAGCAGTTCTTC. Translating gives CASSERTVPTYNEQFF.

With regard to this clone: Other DNA sequences in this sample translate to the same CDR3. This chain connects TRBV9 to TRBJ2-2; possible D gene TRBD1, 5 bases. This CDR3 is built from 13 residues. Germline CDR1 is SGDLS and CDR2 is YYNGEE. The V gene lost 5 bases and the J gene lost 1 base, with 6 bases spanning the gap. In DNA, the CDR3 is TGTGCCAGCAGTCAGGGGAACACCGGGGAGCTGTTTTTT. Translated, it gives CASSQGNTGELFF. Based on the CDR3 plus reference TRBV9 and TRBJ2-2, the full variable domain is DSGVTQTPKHLITATGQRVTLRCSPRSGDLSVYWYQQSLDQGLQFLIQYYNGEERAKGNILERFSAQQFPDLHSELNLSSLELGDSALYFCASSQGNTGELFFGEGSRLTVL.

V and J are TRBV2 and TRBJ1-3, with TRBD1 matching over 8 bases. This CDR3 has 13 residues. V was clipped by 9 bases and J by 4 bases; unmatched bases: 5. Germline V lookup: CDR1 SNHLY, CDR2 FYNNEI. The CDR3 loop is CASRQGLGNTIYF. CDR3 coding DNA: TGTGCCAGTCGACAGGGGTTGGGAAACACCATATATTTT.

The sample holds a few counts of this clone. This chain joins TRBV24-1 and TRBJ1-5; no clear D gene. Trimming took off 5 bases at V and 7 bases at J, with 11 bases between the two ends. Germline V gene sequence: CDR1 KGHDR, CDR2 SFDVKD. The CDR3 is made up of 13 amino acids. CDR3 DNA: TGTGCCACCAGTGTTAGGGAGGGACAGCCCCAGCATTTT. This encodes CATSVREGQPQHF.

The rearrangement joins TRBV6-7 to TRBJ1-1; perhaps TRBD1 as D (5 bases). TRBV6-7 is known as an ORF, though its function is uncertain. V lost 2 bases to trimming and J lost 2 bases, with 15 bases between them. The CDR3 contains 16 residues. CDR3 DNA sequence: TGTGCCAGCAGTTACAAGACCGGGGGGATTAACACTGAAGCTTTCTTT. Amino acids: CASSYKTGGINTEAFF.